The clone carrying this TCR beta chain has ten or more counts. The sample originates from a study of T cells in Graves' hyperthyroidism and ophthalmopathy. The CDR3 is 12 residues long. The V and J ends lost 0 bases and 4 bases respectively, with 4 bases between them. Per the germline V gene, CDR1 is ENHRY and CDR2 is SYGVKD. A patient was excluded if there was uncontrolled infection, other autoimmune disease, pregnancy or lactation. Amplification of TCR beta CDR3 regions was performed using RNA transcripts as template. With the HTBI primer set, the TCR CDR3 went through a first round of RT-PCR. TCRdb processed the multiplex PCR reads anew with MiXCR; each CDR3 protein has one entry. The top ten hold around 13% of the sample, which has over 400,000 distinct CDR3 sequences, 14% to 15% seen once.

What was sequenced was blood. This TCR was sampled from a man younger than 30 with Graves' ophthalmopathy. The chain has TRBV10-3 and TRBJ2-7, with D hard to call. The CDR3 coding sequence is TGTGCCATCAGTGAGTCTCGGTACGAGCAGTACTTC. Protein sequence: CAISESRYEQYF.